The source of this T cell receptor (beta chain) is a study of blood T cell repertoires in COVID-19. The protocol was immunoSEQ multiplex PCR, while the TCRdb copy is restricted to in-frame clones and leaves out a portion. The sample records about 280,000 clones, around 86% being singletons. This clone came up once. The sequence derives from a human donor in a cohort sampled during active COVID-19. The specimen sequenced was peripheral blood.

CDR3 loop: CASSLAGGGVGNIQYF. CDR3 DNA: TGTGCCAGCAGTTTAGCGGGAGGAGGTGTGGGGAACATTCAGTACTTC. The chain joins TRBV28 to TRBJ2-4; TRBD2 aligns across 8 bases. CDR3 length equals 16 residues. CDR1 MDHEN and CDR2 SYDVKM come from the germline V gene. Trimming took 2 bases from V and 7 from J; bases not matched to a gene: 10.